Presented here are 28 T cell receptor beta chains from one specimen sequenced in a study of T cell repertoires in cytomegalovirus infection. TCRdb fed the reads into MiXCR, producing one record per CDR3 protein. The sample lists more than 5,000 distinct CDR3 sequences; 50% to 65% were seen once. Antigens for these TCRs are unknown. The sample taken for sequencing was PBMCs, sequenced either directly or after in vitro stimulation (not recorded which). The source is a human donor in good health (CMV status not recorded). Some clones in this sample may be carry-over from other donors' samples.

Here the CDR3 reads CAIRPTRYIKQPQHF. In DNA form, the CDR3 reads TGTGCCATCAGGCCGACACGCTATATCAAGCAGCCCCAGCATTTT. The chain has TRBV28 and TRBJ1-5; no clear D. CDR1 and CDR2 from the germline V gene are MDHEN and SYDVKM. The CDR3 loop spans 15 amino acids. V was cut by 10 bases and J by 7 bases, with 23 bases left in between.

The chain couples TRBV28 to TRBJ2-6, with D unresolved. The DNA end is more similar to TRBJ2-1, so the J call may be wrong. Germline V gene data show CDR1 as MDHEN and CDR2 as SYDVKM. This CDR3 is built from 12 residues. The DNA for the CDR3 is TGTGCCAGCAGCTTTTACCTAGACGAGCAGTTCTTC. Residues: CASSFYLDEQFF.

CDR3 DNA: TGTGCCAGCAGCTTTGGCAGGGAAAATTCACCCCTCCACTTT. Amino acid sequence: CASSFGRENSPLHF. The chain is built from TRBV7-2 and TRBJ1-6; a weak D match, TRBD1 (5 bases). The germline CDR1 and CDR2 sequences are SGHTA and FQGNSA. The CDR3 runs 14 residues. V lost 3 bases, J lost 7 bases, and 10 bases lay in between.

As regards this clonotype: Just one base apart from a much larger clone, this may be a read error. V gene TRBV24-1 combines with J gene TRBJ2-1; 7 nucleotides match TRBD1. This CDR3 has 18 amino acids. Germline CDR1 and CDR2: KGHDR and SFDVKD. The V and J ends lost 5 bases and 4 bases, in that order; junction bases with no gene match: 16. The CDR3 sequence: CATSGRPRQGGFYNEQFF. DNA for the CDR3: TGTGCCACCAGTGGAAGACCGAGACAGGGCGGGTTTTACAATGAGCAGTTCTTC.

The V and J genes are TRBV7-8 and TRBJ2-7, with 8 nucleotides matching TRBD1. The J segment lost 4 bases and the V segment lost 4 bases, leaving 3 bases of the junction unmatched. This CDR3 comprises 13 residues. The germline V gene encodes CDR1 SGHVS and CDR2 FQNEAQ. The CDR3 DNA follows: TGTGCCAGCAGCTCGCGGACAGGGTACGAGCAGTACTTC. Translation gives CASSSRTGYEQYF.

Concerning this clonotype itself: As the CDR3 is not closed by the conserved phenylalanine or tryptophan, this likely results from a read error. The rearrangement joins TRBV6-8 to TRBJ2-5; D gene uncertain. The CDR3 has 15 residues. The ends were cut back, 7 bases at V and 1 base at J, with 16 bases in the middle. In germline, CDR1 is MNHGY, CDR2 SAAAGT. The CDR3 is CASTNSPGGQETQYS. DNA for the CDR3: TGTGCCAGCACAAACAGCCCAGGCGGCCAAGAGACCCAGTACTCC.

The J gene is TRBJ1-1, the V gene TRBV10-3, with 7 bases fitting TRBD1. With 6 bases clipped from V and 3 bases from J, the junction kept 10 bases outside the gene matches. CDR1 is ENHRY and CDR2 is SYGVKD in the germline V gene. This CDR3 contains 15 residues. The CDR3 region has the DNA TGTGCCATCAGCGTGTTTGGACAGGTATACACTGAAGCTTTCTTT. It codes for CAISVFGQVYTEAFF.

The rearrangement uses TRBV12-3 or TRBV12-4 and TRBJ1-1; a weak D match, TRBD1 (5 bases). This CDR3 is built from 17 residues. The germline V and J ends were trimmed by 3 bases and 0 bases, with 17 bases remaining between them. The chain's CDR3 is CASSLASGGIMNTEAFF. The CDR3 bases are TGTGCCAGCAGTTTGGCATCGGGGGGTATAATGAACACTGAAGCTTTCTTT.

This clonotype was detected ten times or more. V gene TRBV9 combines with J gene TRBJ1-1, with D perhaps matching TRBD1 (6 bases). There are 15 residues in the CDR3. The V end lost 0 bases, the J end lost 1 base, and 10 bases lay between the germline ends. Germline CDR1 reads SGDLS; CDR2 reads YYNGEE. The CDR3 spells CASSVGTGSNTEAFF. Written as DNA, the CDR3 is TGTGCCAGCAGCGTAGGAACAGGGTCGAACACTGAAGCTTTCTTT.

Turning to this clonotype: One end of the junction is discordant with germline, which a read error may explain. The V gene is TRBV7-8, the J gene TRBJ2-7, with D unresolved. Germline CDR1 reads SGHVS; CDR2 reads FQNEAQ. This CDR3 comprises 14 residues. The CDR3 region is CASRLATHGDEQCF. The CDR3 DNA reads TGTGCCAGCCGCTTGGCCACCCATGGCGACGAGCAGTGCTTC.

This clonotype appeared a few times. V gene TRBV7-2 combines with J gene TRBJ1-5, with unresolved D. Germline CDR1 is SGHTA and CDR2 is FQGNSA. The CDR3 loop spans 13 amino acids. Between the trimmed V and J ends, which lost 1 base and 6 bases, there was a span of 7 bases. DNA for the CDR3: TGTGCCAGCAGCTTAGGCGGGCGTCAGCCCCAGCATTTT. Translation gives CASSLGGRQPQHF. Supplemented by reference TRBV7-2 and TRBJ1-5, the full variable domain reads GAGVSQSPSNKVTEKGKDVELRCDPISGHTALYWYRQSLGQGLEFLIYFQGNSAPDKSGLPSDRFSAERTGGSVSTLTIQRTQQEDSAVYLCASSLGGRQPQHFGDGTRLSIL.

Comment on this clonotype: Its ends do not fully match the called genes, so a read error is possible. The CDR3 spells CASSLDGGLAEAFF. CDR3 coding DNA: TGTGCCAGCAGCTTAGATGGGGGGCTAGCTGAAGCTTTCTTT. This chain joins TRBV5-3 and TRBJ1-1; D perhaps matches TRBD1 (6 bases). TRBV5-3 is filed as an ORF, its function uncertain. The CDR3 runs to 14 residues.

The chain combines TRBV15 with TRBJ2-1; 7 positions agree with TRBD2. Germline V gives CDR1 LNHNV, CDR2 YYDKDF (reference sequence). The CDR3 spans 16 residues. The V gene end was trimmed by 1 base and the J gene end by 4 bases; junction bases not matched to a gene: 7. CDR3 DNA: TGTGCCACCAGCAGAGTATACGGGCGGGAGTACAATGAGCAGTTCTTC. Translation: CATSRVYGREYNEQFF.

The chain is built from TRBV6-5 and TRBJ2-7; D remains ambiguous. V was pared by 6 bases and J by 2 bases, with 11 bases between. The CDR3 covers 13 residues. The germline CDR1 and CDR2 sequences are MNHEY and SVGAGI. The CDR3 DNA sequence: TGTGCCAGCAGGTCCACGATTACCTACGAGCAGTACTTC. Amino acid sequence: CASRSTITYEQYF.

CDR3 sequence reads: CASSTSTAMNTEAFF. CDR3 coding DNA: TGTGCCAGCAGTACCTCAACAGCCATGAACACTGAAGCTTTCTTT. The chain combines TRBV28 with TRBJ1-1; D is undetermined. Trimming cost V 5 bases and J 0 bases, with 13 bases left between them. The CDR3 loop spans 15 amino acids. Germline V gene sequence: CDR1 MDHEN, CDR2 SYDVKM.

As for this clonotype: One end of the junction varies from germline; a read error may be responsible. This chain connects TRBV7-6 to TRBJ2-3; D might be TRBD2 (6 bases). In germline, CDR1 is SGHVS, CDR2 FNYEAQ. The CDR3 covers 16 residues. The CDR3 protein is CASSLWRGLHTETQYF. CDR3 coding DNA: TGTGCCAGCAGCTTATGGCGGGGCCTTCACACAGAGACGCAGTATTTT.

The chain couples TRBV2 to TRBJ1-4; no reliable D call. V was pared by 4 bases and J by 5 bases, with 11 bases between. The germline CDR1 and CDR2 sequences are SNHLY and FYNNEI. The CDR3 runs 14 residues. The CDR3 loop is CASSAGSVNEKLFF. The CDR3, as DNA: TGTGCCAGCAGTGCGGGGTCAGTGAATGAAAAACTGTTTTTT.

The CDR3 bases are TGTGCCAGCAGCCCCCGGACTAGCGGGAGTTACGAGCAGTACTTC. This encodes CASSPRTSGSYEQYF. This chain connects TRBV7-2 to TRBJ2-7, with 13 positions matching TRBD2. Germline-derived CDR1 and CDR2 are SGHTA and FQGNSA. The CDR3 is made up of 15 amino acids. Trimming at V came to 5 bases and at J to 4 bases, leaving 5 bases not matched to a gene.

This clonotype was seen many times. CDR3 DNA: TGTGCCAGCAGCTTACAGGTGGGAGGCTACGAGCAGTACTTC. Protein sequence: CASSLQVGGYEQYF. This chain joins TRBV7-2 and TRBJ2-7, with D possibly matching TRBD2 (6 bases). The CDR3 runs to 14 residues. V shed 2 bases and J shed 3 bases, with 11 bases lying between them. Germline CDR1 and CDR2: SGHTA and FQGNSA.

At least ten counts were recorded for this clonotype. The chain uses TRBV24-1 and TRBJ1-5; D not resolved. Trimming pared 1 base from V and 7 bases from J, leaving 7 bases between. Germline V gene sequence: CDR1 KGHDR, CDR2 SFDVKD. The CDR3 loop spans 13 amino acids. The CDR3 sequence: CATSDFGKQPQHF. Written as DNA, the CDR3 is TGTGCCACCAGTGATTTCGGGAAACAGCCCCAGCATTTT.

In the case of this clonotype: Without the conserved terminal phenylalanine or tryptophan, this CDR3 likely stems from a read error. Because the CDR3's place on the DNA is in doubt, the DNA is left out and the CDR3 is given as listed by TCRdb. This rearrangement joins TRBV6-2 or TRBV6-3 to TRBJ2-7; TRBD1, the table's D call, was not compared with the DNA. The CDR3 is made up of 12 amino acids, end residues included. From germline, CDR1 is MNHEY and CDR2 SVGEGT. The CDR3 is CARSYPPPEQYL.

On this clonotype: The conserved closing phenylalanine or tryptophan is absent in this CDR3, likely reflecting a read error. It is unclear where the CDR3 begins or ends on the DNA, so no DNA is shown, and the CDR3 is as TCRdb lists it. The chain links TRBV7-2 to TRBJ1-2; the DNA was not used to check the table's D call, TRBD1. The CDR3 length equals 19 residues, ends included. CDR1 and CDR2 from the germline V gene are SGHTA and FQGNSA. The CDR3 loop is CASSLGDLTPTGLGSGYTL.

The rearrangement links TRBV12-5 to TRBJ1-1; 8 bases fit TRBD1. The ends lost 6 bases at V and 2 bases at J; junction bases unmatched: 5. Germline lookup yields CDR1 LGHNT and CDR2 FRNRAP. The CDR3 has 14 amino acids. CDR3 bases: TGTGCTAGTGGGGTAACAGGGGGAAACACTGAAGCTTTCTTT. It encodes CASGVTGGNTEAFF.

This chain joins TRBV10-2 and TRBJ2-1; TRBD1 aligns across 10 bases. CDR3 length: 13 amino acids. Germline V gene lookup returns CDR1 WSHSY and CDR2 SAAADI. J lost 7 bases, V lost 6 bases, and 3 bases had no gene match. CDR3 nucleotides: TGCGCCAGCAGCCGGGACAGGGGAAATGAGCAGTTCTTC. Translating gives CASSRDRGNEQFF.

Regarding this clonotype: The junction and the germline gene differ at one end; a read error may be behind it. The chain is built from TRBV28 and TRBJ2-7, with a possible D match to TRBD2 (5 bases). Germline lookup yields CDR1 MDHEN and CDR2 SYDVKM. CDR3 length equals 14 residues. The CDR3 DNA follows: TGTGCCAGCACTCCCACCCACCTAGACTACGAGCCGTCCTTC. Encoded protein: CASTPTHLDYEPSF. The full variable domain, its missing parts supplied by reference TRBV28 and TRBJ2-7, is DVKVTQSSRYLVKRTGEKVFLECVQDMDHENMFWYRQDPGLGLRLIYFSYDVKMKEKGDIPEGYSVSREKKERFSLILESASTNQTSMYLCASTPTHLDYEPSFGPGTRLTVT.

Here the CDR3 DNA reads TGTGCCAGCAGCTTAGCGATGGGTGAAAAACTGTTTTTT. Encoded protein: CASSLAMGEKLFF. The rearrangement links TRBV7-9 to TRBJ1-4; D is unclear. The CDR3 runs 13 residues. CDR1 SEHNR and CDR2 FQNEAQ come from the germline V gene (reference sequence). The V end was cut by 0 bases, the J end by 7 bases, with 6 bases between.

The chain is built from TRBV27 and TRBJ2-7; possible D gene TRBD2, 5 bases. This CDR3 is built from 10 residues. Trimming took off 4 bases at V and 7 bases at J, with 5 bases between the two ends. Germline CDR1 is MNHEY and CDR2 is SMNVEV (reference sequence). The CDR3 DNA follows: TGTGCCAGCAGTTCGGGGGAGCAGTACTTC. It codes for CASSSGEQYF.

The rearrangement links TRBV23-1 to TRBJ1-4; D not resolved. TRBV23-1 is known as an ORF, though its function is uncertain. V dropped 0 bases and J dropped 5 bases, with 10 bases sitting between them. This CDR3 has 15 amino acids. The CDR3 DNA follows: TGCGCCAGCAGTCAATCGAGGGTCCCGAATGAAAAACTGTTTTTT. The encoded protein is CASSQSRVPNEKLFF.